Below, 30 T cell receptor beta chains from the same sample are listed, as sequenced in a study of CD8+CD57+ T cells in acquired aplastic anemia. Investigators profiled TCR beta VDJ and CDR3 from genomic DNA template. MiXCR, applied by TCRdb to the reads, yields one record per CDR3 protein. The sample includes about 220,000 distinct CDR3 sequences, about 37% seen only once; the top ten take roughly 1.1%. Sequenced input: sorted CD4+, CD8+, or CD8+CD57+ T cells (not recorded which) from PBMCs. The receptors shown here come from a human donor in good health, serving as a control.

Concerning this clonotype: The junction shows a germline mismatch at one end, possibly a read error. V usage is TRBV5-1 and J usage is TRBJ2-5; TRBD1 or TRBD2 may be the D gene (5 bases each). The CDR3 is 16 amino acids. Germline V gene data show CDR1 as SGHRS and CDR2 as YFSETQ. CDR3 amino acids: CASSLVPGANQETQYF. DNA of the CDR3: TGCGCCAGCAGTTTGGTGCCCGGGGCTAACCAAGAGACCCAGTACTTC.

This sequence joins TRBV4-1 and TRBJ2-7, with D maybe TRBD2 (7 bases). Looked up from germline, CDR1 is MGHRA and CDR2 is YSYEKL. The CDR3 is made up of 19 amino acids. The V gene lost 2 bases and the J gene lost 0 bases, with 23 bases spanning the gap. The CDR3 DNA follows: TGCGCCAGCAGCCAACCACCCCGAGGGGGGGACACAAACTCCTACGAGCAGTACTTC. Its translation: CASSQPPRGGDTNSYEQYF.

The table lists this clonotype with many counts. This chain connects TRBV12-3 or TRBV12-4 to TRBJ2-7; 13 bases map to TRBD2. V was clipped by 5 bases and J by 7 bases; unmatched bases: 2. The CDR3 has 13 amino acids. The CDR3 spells CASSGTSGMEQYF. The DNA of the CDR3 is TGTGCCAGCAGTGGGACTAGCGGGATGGAGCAGTACTTC.

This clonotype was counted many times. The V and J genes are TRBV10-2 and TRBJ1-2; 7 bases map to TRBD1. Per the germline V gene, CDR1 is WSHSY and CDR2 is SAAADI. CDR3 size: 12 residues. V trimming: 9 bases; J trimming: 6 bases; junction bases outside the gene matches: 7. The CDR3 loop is CARDRTLNGYTF. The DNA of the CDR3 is TGCGCCAGGGACAGGACCTTGAATGGCTACACCTTC.

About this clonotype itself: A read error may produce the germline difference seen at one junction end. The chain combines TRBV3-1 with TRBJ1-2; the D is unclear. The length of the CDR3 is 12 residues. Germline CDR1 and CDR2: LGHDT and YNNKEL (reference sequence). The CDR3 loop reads CASGQVARGYTF. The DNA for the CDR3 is TGTGCCAGCGGCCAAGTCGCCCGTGGCTACACCTTC.

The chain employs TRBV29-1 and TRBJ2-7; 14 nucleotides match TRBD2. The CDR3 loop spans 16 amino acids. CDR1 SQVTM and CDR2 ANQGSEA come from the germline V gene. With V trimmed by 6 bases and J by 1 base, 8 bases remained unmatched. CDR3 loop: CSVAGTSGSSSYEQYF. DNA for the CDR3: TGCAGCGTCGCCGGGACTAGCGGGAGCTCGTCCTACGAGCAGTACTTC.

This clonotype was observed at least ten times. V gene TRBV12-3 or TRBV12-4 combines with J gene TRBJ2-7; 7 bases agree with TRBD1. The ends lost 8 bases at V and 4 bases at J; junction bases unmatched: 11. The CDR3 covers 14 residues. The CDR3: CASSPTGTAYEQYF. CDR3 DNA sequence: TGTGCCAGCTCACCCACCGGGACAGCTTACGAGCAGTACTTC.

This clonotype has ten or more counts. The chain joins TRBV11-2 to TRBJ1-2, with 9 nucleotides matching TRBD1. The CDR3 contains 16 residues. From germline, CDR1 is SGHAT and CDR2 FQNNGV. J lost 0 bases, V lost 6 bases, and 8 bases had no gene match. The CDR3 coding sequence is TGTGCCAGCAGAAAAACCGGGACAGGGACTAACTATGGCTACACCTTC. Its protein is CASRKTGTGTNYGYTF.

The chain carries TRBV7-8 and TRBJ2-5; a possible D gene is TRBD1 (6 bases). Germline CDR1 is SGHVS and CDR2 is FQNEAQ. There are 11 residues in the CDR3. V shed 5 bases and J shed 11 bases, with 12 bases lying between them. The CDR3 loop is CASSEDRHQYF. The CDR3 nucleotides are TGTGCCAGCAGCGAAGACAGGCATCAGTACTTC.

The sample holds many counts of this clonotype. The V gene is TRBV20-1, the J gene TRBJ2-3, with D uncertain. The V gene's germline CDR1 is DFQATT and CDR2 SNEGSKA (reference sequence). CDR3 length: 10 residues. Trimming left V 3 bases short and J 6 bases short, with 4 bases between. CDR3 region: CSAREDTQYF. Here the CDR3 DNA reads TGCAGTGCTAGGGAGGATACGCAGTATTTT.

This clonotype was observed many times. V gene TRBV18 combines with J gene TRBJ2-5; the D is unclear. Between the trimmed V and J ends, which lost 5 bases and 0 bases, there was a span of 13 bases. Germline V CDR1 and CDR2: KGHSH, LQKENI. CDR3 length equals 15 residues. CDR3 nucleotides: TGTGCCAGCTCAAGCCGGGTCGGGTACCAAGAGACCCAGTACTTC. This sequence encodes CASSSRVGYQETQYF.

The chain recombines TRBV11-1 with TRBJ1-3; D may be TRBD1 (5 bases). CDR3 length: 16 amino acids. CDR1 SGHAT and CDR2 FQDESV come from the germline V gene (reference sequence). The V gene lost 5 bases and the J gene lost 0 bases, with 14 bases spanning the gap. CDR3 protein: CASSTRALISGNTIYF. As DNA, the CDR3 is TGTGCCAGCAGCACCAGGGCTTTAATCTCTGGAAACACCATATATTTT.

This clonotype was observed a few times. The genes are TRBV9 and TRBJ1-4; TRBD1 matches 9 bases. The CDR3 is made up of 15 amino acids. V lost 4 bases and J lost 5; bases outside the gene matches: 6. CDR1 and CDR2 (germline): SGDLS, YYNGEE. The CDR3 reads CASSPQTGGNEKLFF. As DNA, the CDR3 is TGTGCCAGCAGCCCCCAGACAGGGGGGAATGAAAAACTGTTTTTT.

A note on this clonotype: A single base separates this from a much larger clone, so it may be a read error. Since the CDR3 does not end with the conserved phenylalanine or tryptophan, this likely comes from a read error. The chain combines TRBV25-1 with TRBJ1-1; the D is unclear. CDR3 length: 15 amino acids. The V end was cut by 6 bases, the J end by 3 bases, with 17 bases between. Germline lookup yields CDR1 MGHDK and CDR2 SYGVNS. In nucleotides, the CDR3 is TGTGCCAGCAGCTTAGCGCTGGGGATTTACACTGAAGCTTTCTCT. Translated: CASSLALGIYTEAFS.

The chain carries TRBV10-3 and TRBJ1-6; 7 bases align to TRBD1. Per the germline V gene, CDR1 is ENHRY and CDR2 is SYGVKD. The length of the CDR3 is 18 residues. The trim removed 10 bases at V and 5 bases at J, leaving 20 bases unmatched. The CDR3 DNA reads TGTGCCAGCAGCCTCCGCCGGGTCAGGGGGGGAAATAATTCACCCCTCCACTTT. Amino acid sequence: CASSLRRVRGGNNSPLHF.

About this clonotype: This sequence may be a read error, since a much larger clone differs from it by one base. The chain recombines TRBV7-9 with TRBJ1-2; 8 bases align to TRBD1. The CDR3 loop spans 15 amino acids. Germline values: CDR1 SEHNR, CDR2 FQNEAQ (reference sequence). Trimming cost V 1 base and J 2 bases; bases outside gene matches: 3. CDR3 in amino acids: CASSLDRTGNYGYTF. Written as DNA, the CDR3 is TGTGCCAGCAGCTTAGACCGGACAGGGAACTATGGCTACACCTTC.

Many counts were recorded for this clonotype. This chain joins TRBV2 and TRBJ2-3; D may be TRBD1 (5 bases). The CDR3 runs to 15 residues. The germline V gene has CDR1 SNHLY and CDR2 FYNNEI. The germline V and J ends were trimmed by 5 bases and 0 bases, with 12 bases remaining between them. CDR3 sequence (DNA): TGTGCCAGCAGTCGACAGCCCACTAGCACAGATACGCAGTATTTT. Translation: CASSRQPTSTDTQYF.

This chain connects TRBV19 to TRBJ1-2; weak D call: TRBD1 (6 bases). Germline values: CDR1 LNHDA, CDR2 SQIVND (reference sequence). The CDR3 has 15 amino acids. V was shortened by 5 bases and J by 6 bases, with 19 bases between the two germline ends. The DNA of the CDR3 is TGTGCCAGTAGTTTGACAGGAACTACCTTGGATGGCTACACCTTC. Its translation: CASSLTGTTLDGYTF.

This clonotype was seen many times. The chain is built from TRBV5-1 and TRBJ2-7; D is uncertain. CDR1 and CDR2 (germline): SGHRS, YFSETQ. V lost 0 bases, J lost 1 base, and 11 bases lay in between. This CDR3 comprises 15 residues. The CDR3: CASSLGGGVSYEQYF. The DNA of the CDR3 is TGCGCCAGCAGCTTGGGTGGCGGTGTTTCCTACGAGCAGTACTTC.

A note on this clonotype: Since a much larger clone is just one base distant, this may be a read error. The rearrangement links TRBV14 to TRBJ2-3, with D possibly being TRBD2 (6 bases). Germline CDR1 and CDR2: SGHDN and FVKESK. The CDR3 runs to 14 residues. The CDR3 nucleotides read TGTGCCAGCAGCCAAGTAGGAGGGGCAGATAAGCAGTATTTT. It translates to CASSQVGGADKQYF.

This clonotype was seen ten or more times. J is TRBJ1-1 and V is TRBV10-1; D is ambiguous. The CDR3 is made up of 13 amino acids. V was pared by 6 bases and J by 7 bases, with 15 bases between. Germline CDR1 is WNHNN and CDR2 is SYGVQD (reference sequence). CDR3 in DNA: TGCGCCAGCAGAGACGGACGGTCCGGTGAAGCTTTCTTT. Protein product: CASRDGRSGEAFF.

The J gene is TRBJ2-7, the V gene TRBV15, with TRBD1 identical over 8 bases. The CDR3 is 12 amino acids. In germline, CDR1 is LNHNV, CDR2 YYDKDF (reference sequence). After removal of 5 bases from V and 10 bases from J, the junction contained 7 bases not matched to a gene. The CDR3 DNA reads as TGTGCCACCAGCCCTCACGGACAGGGTCAGTACTTC. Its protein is CATSPHGQGQYF.

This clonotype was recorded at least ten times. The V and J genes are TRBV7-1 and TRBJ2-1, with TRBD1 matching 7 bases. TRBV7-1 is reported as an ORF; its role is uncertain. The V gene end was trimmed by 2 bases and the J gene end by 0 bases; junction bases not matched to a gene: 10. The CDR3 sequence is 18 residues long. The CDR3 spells CASSSRKGQKSSYNEQFF. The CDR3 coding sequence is TGTGCCAGCAGCTCAAGAAAGGGACAGAAGAGCTCCTACAATGAGCAGTTCTTC.

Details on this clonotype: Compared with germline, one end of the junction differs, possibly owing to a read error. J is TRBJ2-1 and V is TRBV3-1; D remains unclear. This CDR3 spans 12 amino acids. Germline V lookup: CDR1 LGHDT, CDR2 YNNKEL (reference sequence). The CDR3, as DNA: TGTGCCAGCAGCCCCCGCTACAATGAGCAGCTCTTC. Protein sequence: CASSPRYNEQLF.

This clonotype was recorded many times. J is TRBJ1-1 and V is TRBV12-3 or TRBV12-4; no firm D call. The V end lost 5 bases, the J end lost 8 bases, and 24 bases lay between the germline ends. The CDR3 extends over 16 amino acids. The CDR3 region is CASSLGSRVKPLEAFF. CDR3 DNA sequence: TGTGCCAGCAGTCTTGGGAGTCGGGTCAAGCCCTTAGAAGCTTTCTTT.

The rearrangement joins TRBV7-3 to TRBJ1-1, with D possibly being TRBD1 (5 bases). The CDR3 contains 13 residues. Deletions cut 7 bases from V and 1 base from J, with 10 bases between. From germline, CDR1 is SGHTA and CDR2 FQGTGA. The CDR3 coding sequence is TGTGCCAGCACCCTGGGGCCGAACACTGAAGCTTTCTTT. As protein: CASTLGPNTEAFF. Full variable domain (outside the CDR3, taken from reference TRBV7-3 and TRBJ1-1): GAGVSQTPSNKVTEKGKYVELRCDPISGHTALYWYRQSLGQGPEFLIYFQGTGAADDSGLPNDRFFAVRPEGSVSTLKIQRTERGDSAVYLCASTLGPNTEAFFGQGTRLTVV.

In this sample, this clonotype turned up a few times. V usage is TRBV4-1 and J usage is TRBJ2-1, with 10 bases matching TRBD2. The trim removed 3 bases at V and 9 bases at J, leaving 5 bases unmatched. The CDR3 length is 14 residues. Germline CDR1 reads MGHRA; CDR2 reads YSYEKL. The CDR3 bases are TGCGCCAGCAGCCATCTAGCGGGAGTCGGTGAGCAGTTCTTC. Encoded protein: CASSHLAGVGEQFF.

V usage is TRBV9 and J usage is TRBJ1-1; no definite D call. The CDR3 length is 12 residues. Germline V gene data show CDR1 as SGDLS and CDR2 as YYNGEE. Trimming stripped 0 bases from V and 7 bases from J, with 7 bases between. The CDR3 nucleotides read TGTGCCAGCAGCGTAGACGGCAATGAAGCTTTCTTT. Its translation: CASSVDGNEAFF.

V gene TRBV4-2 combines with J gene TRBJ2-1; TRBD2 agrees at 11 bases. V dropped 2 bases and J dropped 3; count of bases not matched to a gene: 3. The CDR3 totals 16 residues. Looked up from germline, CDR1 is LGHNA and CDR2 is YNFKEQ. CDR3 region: CASSQTTSGSYNEQFF. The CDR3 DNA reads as TGTGCCAGCAGCCAAACTACTAGCGGGAGCTACAATGAGCAGTTCTTC.

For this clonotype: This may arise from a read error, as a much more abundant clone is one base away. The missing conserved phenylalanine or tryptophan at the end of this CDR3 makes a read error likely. The CDR3 region is CASIKAGGLNEQFS. In nucleotides, the CDR3 is TGTGCCAGCATCAAAGCGGGAGGGTTGAATGAGCAGTTCTCC. V and J are TRBV12-3 or TRBV12-4 and TRBJ2-1, with 10 bases identical to TRBD2. The CDR3 loop spans 14 amino acids. V dropped 7 bases and J dropped 7; count of bases not matched to a gene: 7.